This T cell receptor beta chain was sequenced for a study of OX40 agonist ivuxolimab in advanced cancers. Points from the study as a whole: Averaged across samples, CD8+ T cells carried more expanded clones than CD4+ did. Among some nonresponders, normalized T-cell clonal expansion was also low.

V dropped 6 bases and J dropped 0; count of bases not matched to a gene: 7. This CDR3 is built from 17 residues. Germline V gene data show CDR1 as LNHDA and CDR2 as SQIVND (reference sequence). The repertoire was sequenced with immunoSEQ multiplex PCR; TCRdb's copy has only in-frame clones and lacks some. The table has more than 20,000 clones, 84% seen once. In regard to this clone: Its antigen is not known.

The rearrangement uses TRBV19 and TRBJ2-6, with 8 bases that match TRBD1. The sequence came from an adult with an advanced solid tumor such as melanoma, head and neck, liver or kidney cancer. The sample was CD4+ or CD8+ T cells sorted from blood, taken in a trial of the OX40 agonist ivuxolimab. The CDR3 region has the DNA TGTGCCAGTAGGGACGCAGGGGGCCTCTCTGGGGCCAACGTCCTGACTTTC. Translating it yields CASRDAGGLSGANVLTF.